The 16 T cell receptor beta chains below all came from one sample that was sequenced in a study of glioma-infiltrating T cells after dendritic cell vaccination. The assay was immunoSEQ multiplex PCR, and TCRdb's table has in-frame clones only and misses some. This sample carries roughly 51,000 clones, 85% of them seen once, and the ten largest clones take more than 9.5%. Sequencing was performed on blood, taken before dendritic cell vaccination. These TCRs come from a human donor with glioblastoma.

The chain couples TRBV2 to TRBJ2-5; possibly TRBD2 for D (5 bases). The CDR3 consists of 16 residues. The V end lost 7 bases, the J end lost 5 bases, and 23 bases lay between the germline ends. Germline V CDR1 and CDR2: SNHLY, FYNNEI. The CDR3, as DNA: TGTGCCAGCACCCTGGGTCGTAGGGAGAGAGGGGAGACCCAGTACTTC. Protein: CASTLGRRERGETQYF.

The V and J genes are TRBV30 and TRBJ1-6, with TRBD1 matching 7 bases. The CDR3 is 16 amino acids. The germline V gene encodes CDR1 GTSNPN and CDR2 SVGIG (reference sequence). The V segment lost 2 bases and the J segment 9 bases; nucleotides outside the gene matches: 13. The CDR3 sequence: CAWSPRAGGKGSPLHF. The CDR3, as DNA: TGTGCCTGGAGTCCTCGGGCAGGGGGAAAGGGTTCACCCCTCCACTTT.

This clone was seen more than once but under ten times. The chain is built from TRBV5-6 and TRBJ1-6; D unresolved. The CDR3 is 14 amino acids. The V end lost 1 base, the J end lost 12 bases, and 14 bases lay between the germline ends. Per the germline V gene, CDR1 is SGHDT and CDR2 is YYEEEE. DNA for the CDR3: TGTGCCAGCAGCTTGCGGACCGGGAAGGGACCCCTCCACTTT. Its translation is CASSLRTGKGPLHF. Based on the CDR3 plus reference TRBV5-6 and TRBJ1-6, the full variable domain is DAGVTQSPTHLIKTRGQQVTLRCSPKSGHDTVSWYQQALGQGPQFIFQYYEEEERQRGNFPDRFSGHQFPNYSSELNVNALLLGDSALYLCASSLRTGKGPLHFGNGTRLTVT.

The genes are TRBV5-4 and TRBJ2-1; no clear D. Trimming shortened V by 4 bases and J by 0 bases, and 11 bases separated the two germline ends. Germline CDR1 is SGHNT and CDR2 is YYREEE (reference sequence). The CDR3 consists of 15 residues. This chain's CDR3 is CASSPQPDSYNEQFF. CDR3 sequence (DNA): TGTGCCAGCAGCCCGCAACCAGACTCCTACAATGAGCAGTTCTTC.

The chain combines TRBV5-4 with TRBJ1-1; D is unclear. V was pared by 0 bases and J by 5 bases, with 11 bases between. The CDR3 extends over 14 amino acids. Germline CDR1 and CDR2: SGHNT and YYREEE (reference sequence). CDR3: CASSLALGDTEAFF. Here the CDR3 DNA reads TGTGCCAGCAGCTTGGCCCTGGGAGATACTGAAGCTTTCTTT.

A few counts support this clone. CDR3 region: CASSKGLAGSGSYEQYF. CDR3 bases: TGTGCCAGTAGTAAGGGACTAGCGGGGTCGGGCTCCTACGAGCAGTACTTC. The chain joins TRBV19 to TRBJ2-7; TRBD2 aligns across 13 bases. CDR1 and CDR2 from the germline V gene are LNHDA and SQIVND (reference sequence). CDR3 length: 17 residues. V lost 4 bases to trimming and J lost 0 bases; unmatched junction nucleotides: 6.

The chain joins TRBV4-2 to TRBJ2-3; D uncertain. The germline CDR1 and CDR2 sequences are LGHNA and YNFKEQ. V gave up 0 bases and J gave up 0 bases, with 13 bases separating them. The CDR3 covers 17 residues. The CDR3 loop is CASSQEPYPLSTDTQYF. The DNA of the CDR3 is TGTGCCAGCAGCCAAGAGCCCTACCCCCTCAGCACAGATACGCAGTATTTT.

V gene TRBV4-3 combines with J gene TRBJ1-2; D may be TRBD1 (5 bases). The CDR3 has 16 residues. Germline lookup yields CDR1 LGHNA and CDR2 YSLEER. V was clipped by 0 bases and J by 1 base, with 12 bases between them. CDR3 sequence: CASSQDGVQGNYGYTF. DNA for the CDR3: TGCGCCAGCAGCCAAGATGGGGTCCAGGGTAACTATGGCTACACCTTC.

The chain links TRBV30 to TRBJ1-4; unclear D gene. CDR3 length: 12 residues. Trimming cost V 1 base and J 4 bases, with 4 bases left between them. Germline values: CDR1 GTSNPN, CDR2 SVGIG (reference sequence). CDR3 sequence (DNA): TGTGCCTGGAGTGCTAATAATGAAAAACTGTTTTTT. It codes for CAWSANNEKLFF.

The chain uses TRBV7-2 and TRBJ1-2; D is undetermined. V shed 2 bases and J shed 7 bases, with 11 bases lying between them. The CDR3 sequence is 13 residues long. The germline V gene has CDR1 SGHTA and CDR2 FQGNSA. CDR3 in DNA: TGTGCCAGCAGCTTACTGAGGGTTGGTGGCTACACCTTC. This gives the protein CASSLLRVGGYTF.

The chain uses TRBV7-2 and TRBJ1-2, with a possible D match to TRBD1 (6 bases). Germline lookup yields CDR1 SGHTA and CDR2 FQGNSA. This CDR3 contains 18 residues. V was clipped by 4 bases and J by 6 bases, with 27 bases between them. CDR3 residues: CASSSPPPGHIPGDGYTF. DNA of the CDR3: TGTGCCAGCAGCTCCCCACCCCCGGGACATATCCCCGGGGATGGCTACACCTTC.

CDR3 protein: CASSESGTGGVYEQYF. In DNA, the CDR3 is TGTGCCAGCAGTGAATCGGGTACAGGGGGGGTCTACGAGCAGTACTTC. The chain joins TRBV25-1 to TRBJ2-7; a possible D gene is TRBD1 (8 bases). The CDR3 spans 16 residues. V was clipped by 1 base and J by 3 bases, with 16 bases between them. The V gene's germline CDR1 is MGHDK and CDR2 SYGVNS.

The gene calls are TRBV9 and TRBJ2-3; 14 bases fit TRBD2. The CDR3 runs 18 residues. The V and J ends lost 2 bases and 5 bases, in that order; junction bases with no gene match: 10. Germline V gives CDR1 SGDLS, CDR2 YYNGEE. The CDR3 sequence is CASSVGTSGSRKIDTQYF. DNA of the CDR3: TGTGCCAGCAGCGTCGGGACTAGCGGGAGCCGGAAGATAGATACGCAGTATTTT.

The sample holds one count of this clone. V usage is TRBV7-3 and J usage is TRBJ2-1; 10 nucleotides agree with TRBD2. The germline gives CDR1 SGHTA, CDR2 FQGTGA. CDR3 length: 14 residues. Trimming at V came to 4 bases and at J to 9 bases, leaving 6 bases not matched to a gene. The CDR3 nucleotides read TGTGCCAGCAGCTCCACTAGCGGGACCAGTGAGCAGTTCTTC. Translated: CASSSTSGTSEQFF.

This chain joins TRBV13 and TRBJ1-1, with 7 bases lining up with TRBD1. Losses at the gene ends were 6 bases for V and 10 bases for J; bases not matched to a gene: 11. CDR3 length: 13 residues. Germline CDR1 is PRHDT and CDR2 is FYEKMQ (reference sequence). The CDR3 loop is CASSPTRGARAFF. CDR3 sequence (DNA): TGTGCCAGCAGTCCCACCAGGGGGGCGCGAGCTTTCTTT.

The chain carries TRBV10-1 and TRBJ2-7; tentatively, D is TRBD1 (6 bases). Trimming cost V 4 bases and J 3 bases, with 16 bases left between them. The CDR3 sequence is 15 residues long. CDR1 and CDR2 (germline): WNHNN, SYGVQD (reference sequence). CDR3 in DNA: TGCGCCAGCAGTGGGAAGGGGTGGGGGCTCTACGAGCAGTACTTC. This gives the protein CASSGKGWGLYEQYF.